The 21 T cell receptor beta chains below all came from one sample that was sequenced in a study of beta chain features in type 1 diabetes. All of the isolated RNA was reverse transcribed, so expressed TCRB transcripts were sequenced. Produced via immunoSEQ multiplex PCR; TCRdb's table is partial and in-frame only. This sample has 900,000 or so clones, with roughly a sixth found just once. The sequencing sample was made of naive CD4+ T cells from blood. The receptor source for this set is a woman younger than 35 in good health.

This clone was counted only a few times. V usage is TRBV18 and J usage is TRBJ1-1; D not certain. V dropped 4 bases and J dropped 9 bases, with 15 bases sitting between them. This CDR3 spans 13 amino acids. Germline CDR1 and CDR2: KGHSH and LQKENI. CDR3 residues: CASSQSDASQAFF. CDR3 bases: TGTGCCAGCTCACAAAGCGATGCATCACAAGCTTTCTTT. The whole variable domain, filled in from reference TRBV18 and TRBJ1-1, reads NAGVMQNPRHLVRRRGQEARLRCSPMKGHSHVYWYRQLPEEGLKFMVYLQKENIIDESGMPKERFSAEFPKEGPSILRIQQVVRGDSAAYFCASSQSDASQAFFGQGTRLTVV.

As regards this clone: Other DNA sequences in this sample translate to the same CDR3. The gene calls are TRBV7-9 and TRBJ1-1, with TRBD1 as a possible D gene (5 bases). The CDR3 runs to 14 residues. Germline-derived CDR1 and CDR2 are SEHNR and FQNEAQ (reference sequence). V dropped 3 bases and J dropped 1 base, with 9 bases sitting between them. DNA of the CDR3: TGTGCCAGCAGCTTTCAGGGTTCGAACACTGAAGCTTTCTTT. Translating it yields CASSFQGSNTEAFF.

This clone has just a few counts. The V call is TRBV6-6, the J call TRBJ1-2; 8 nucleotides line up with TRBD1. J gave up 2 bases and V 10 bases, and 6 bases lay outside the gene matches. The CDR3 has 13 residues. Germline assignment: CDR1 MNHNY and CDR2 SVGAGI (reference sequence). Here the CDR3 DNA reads TGTGCCACTTGGACAGGGAGAAACTATGGCTACACCTTC. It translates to CATWTGRNYGYTF.

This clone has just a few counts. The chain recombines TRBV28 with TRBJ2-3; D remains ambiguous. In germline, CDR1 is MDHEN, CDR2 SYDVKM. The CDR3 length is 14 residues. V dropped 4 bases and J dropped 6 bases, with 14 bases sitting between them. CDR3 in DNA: TGTGCCAGCAGTTCCTCTTGGGGTTTGGATACGCAGTATTTT. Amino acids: CASSSSWGLDTQYF. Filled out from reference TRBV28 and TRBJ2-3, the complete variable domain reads DVKVTQSSRYLVKRTGEKVFLECVQDMDHENMFWYRQDPGLGLRLIYFSYDVKMKEKGDIPEGYSVSREKKERFSLILESASTNQTSMYLCASSSSWGLDTQYFGPGTRLTVL.

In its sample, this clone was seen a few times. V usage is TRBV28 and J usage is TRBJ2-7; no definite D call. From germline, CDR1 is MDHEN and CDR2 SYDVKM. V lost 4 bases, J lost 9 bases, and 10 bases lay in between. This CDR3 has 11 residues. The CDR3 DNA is TGTGCCAGCAGTTACATATCGAGGCAGTACTTC. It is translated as CASSYISRQYF. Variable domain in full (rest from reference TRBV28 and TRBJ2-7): DVKVTQSSRYLVKRTGEKVFLECVQDMDHENMFWYRQDPGLGLRLIYFSYDVKMKEKGDIPEGYSVSREKKERFSLILESASTNQTSMYLCASSYISRQYFGPGTRLTVT.

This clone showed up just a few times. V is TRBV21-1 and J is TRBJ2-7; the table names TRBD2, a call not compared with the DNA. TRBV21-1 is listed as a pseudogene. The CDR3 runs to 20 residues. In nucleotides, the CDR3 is TGTGCCAGCAGCGTCGGTCCGGGACTAGCGGGAGAGATCACCGAGAACGAGCAGTACTTC. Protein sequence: CASSVGPGLAGEITENEQYF.

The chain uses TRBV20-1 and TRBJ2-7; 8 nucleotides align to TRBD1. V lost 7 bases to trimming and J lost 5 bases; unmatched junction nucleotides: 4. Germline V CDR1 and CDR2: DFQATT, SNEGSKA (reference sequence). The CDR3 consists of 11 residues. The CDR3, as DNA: TGCAGTGGCCAGGGGGCGCACGAGCAGTACTTC. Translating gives CSGQGAHEQYF.

CDR3 DNA: TGTGCCAGCTCACCACCCGGACTAGCTTCCGGTGAGCAGTTCTTC. Translation: CASSPPGLASGEQFF. The V and J genes are TRBV18 and TRBJ2-1; 8 positions agree with TRBD2. Looked up from germline, CDR1 is KGHSH and CDR2 is LQKENI. The CDR3 spans 15 residues. J gave up 9 bases and V 0 bases, and 7 bases lay outside the gene matches.

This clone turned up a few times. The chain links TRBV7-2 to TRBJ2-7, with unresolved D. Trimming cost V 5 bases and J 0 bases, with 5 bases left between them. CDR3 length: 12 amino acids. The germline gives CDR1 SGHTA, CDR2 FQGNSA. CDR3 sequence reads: CASSAHSYEQYF. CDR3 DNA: TGTGCCAGCAGCGCCCACTCCTACGAGCAGTACTTC.

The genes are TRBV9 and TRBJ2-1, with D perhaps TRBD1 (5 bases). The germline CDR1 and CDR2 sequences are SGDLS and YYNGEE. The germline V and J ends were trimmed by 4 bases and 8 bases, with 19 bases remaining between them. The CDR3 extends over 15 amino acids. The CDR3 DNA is TGTGCCAGCAGCCCCCAGGGCGTCGGCCTCGATGAGCAGTTCTTC. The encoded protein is CASSPQGVGLDEQFF.

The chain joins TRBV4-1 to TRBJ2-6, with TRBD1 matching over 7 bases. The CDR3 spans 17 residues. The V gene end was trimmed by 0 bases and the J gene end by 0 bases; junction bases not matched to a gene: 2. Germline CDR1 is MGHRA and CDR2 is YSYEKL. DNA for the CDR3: TGCGCCAGCAGCCAAGACGACAGGGCCTCTGGGGCCAACGTCCTGACTTTC. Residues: CASSQDDRASGANVLTF.

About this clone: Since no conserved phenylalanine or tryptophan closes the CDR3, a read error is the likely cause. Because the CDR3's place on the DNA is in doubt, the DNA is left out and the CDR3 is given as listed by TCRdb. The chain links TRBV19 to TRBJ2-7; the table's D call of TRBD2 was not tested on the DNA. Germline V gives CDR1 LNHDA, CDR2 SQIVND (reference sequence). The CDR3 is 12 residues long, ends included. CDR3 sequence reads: CASSSSSLIRAS.

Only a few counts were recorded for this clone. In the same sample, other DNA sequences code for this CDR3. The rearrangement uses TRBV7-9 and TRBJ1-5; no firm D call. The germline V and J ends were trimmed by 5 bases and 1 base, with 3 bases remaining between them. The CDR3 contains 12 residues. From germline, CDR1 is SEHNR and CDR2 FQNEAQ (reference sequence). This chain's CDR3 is CASSPSNQPQHF. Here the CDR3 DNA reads TGTGCCAGCAGCCCCAGCAATCAGCCCCAGCATTTT. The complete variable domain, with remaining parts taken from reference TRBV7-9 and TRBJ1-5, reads DTGVSQNPRHKITKRGQNVTFRCDPISEHNRLYWYRQTLGQGPEFLTYFQNEAQLEKSRLLSDRFSAERPKGSFSTLEIQRTEQGDSAMYLCASSPSNQPQHFGDGTRLSIL.

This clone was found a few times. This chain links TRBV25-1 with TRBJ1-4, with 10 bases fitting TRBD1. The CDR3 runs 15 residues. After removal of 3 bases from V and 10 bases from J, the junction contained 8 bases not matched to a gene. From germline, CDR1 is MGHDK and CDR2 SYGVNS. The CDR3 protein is CASSDPGQGIGKLFF. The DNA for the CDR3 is TGTGCCAGCAGTGACCCGGGACAGGGGATCGGAAAACTGTTTTTT.

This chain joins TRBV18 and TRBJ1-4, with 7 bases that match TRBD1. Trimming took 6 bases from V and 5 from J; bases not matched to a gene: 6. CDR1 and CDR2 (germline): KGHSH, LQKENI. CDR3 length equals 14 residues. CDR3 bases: TGTGCCAGCTCCAACGGCAGGGGGAATGAAAAACTGTTTTTT. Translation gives CASSNGRGNEKLFF.

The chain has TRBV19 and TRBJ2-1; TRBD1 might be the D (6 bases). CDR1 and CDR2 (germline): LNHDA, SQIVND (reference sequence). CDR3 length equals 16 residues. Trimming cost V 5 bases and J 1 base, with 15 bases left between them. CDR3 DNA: TGTGCCAGTAGTCCTTCACAGGGTCGGTCCTACAATGAGCAGTTCTTC. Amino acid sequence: CASSPSQGRSYNEQFF.

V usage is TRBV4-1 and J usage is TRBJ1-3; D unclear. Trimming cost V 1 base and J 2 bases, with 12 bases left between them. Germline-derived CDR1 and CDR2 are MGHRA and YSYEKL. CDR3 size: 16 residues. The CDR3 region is CASSQVMGKAGNTIYF. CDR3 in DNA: TGCGCCAGCAGCCAAGTGATGGGGAAGGCTGGAAACACCATATATTTT.

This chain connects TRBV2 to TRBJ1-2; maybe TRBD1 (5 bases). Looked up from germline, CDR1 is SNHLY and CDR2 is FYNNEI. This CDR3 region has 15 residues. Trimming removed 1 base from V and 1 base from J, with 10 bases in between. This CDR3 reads CASSEERGDNYGYTF. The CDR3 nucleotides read TGTGCCAGCAGTGAAGAGCGGGGGGATAACTATGGCTACACCTTC.

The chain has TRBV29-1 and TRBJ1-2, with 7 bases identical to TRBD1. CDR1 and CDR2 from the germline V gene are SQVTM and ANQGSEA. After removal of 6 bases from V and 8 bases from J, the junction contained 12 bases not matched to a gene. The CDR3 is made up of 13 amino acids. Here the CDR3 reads CSVAGTVSQGYTF. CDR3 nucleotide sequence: TGCAGCGTAGCCGGGACAGTGAGTCAGGGCTACACCTTC. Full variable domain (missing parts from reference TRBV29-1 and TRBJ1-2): SAVISQKPSRDICQRGTSLTIQCQVDSQVTMMFWYRQQPGQSLTLIATANQGSEATYESGFVIDKFPISRPNLTFSTLTVSNMSPEDSSIYLCSVAGTVSQGYTFGSGTRLTVV.

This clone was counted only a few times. CDR3 sequence: CASSRTAGTGDNEQYF. CDR3 nucleotide sequence: TGTGCCAGTAGTAGGACAGCCGGGACAGGAGATAATGAGCAGTACTTC. The chain has TRBV19 and TRBJ2-7; 8 nucleotides agree with TRBD1. The CDR3 extends over 16 amino acids. V was clipped by 4 bases and J by 7 bases; unmatched bases: 15. The germline gives CDR1 LNHDA, CDR2 SQIVND (reference sequence).

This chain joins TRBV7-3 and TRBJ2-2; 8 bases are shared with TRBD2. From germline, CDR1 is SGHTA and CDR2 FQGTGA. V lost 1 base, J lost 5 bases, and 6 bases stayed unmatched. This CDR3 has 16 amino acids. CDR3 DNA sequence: TGTGCCAGCAGCTTAAGCAGCGGGAGAAATACCGGGGAGCTGTTTTTT. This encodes CASSLSSGRNTGELFF.